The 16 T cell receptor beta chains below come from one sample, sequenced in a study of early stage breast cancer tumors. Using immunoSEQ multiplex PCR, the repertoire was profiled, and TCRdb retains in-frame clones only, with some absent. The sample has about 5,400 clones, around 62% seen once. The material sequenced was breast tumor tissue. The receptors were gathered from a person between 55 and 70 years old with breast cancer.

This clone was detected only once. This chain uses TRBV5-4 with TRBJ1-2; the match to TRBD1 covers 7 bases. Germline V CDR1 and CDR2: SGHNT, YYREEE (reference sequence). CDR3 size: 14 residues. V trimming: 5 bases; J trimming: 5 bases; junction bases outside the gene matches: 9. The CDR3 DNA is TGTGCCAGCAGAGACGACAGGGCTGGGTATGGCTACACCTTC. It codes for CASRDDRAGYGYTF.

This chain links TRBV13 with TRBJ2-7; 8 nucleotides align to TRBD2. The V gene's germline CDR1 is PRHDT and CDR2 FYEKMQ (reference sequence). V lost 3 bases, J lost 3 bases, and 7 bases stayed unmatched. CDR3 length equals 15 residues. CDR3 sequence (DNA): TGTGCCAGCAGCTTCTTGGGGACTAGTGTCTACGAGCAGTACTTC. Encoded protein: CASSFLGTSVYEQYF.

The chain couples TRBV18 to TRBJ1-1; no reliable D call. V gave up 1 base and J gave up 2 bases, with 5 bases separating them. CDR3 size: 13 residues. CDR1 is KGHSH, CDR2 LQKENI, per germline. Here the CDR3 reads CASSPQENTEAFF. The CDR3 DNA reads TGTGCCAGCTCACCACAGGAAAACACTGAAGCTTTCTTT.

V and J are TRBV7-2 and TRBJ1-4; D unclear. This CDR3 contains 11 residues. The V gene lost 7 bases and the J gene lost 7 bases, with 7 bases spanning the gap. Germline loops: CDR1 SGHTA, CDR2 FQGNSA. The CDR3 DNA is TGTGCCAGCACGTCGGGTGAAAAACTGTTTTTT. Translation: CASTSGEKLFF.

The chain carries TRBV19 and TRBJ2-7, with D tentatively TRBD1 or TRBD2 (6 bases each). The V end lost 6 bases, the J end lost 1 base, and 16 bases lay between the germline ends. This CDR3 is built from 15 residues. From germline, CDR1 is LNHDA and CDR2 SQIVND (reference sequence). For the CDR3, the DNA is TGTGCCAGTAGATCGGGGCAGGGGAGGTCCTACGAGCAGTACTTC. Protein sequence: CASRSGQGRSYEQYF.

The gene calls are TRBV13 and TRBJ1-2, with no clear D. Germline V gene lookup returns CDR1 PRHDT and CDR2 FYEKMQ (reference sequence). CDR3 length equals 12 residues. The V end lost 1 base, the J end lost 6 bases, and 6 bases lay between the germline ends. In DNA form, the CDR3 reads TGTGCCAGCAGCTTAGTTAGCCATGGCTACACCTTC. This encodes CASSLVSHGYTF.

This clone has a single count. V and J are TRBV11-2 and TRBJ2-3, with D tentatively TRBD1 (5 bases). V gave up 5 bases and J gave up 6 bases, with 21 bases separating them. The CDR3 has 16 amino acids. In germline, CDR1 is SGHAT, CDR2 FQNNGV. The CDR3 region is CASSRIHGQIMDTQYF. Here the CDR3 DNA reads TGTGCCAGCAGCCGTATACACGGACAAATTATGGATACGCAGTATTTT.

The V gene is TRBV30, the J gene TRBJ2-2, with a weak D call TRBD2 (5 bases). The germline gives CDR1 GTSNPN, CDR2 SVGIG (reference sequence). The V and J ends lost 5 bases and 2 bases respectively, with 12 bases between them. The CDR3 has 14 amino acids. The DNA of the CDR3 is TGTGCCTGGTGGAGGCCCTATAACACCGGGGAGCTGTTTTTT. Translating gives CAWWRPYNTGELFF.

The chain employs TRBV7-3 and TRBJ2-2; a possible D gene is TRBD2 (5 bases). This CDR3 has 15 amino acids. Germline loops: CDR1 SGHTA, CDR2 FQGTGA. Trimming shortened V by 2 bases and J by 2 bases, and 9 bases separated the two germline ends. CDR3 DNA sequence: TGTGCCAGCAGCTTATTAGCGATCAACACCGGGGAGCTGTTTTTT. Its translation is CASSLLAINTGELFF. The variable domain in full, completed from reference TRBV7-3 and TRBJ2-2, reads GAGVSQTPSNKVTEKGKYVELRCDPISGHTALYWYRQSLGQGPEFLIYFQGTGAADDSGLPNDRFFAVRPEGSVSTLKIQRTERGDSAVYLCASSLLAINTGELFFGEGSRLTVL.

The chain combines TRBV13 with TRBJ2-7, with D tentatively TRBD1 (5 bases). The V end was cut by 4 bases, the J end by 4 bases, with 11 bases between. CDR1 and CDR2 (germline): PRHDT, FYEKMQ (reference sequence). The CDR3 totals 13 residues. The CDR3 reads CASSSGRVYEQYF. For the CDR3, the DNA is TGTGCCAGCAGCTCCGGCAGGGTGTACGAGCAGTACTTC.

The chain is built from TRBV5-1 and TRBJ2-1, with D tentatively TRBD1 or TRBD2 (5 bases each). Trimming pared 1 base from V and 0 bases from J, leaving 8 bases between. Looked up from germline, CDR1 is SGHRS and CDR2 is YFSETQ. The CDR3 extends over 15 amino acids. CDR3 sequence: CASSLRGGSYNEQFF. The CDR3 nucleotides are TGCGCCAGCAGCTTGCGGGGCGGCTCCTACAATGAGCAGTTCTTC. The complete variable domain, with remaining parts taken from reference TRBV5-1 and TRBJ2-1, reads KAGVTQTPRYLIKTRGQQVTLSCSPISGHRSVSWYQQTPGQGLQFLFEYFSETQRNKGNFPGRFSGRQFSNSRSEMNVSTLELGDSALYLCASSLRGGSYNEQFFGPGTRLTVL.

The CDR3, as DNA: TGTGCCAGCAGTTTTAGGGGGTACGGGGGAGGAGAGCAGTACTTC. It encodes CASSFRGYGGGEQYF. The chain employs TRBV28 and TRBJ2-7; D may correspond to TRBD1 or TRBD2 (6 bases each). The ends were cut back, 3 bases at V and 7 bases at J, with 19 bases in the middle. CDR1 MDHEN and CDR2 SYDVKM come from the germline V gene. The CDR3 is 15 residues long.

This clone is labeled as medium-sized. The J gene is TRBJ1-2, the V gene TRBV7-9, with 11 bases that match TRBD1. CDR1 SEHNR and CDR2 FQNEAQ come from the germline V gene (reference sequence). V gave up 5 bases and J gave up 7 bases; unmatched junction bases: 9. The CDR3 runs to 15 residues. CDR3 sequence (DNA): TGTGCCAGCAGCACGGACAGGGGGCATCTTGGTGGCTACACCTTC. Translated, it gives CASSTDRGHLGGYTF. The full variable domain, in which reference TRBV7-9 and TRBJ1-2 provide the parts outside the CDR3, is DTGVSQNPRHKITKRGQNVTFRCDPISEHNRLYWYRQTLGQGPEFLTYFQNEAQLEKSRLLSDRFSAERPKGSFSTLEIQRTEQGDSAMYLCASSTDRGHLGGYTFGSGTRLTVV.

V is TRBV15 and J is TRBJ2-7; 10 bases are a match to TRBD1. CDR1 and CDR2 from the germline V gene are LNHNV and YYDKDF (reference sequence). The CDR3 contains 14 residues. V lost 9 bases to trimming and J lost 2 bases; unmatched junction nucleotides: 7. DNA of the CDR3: TGTGCCACGGCCCGGGACAGGGGCCCCTACGAGCAGTACTTC. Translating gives CATARDRGPYEQYF.

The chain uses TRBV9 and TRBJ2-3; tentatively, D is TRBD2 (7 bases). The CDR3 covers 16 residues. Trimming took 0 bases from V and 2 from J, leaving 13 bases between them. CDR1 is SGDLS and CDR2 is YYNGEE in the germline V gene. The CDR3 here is CASSVVAGANTDTQYF. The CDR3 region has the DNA TGTGCCAGCAGCGTAGTGGCGGGGGCCAACACAGATACGCAGTATTTT.

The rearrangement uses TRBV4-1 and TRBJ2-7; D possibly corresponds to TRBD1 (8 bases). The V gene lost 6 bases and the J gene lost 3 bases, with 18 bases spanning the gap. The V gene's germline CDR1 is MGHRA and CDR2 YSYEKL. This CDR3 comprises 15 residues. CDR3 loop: CASRGGTGGGYEQYF. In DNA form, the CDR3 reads TGCGCCAGCAGGGGGGGGACAGGAGGGGGCTACGAGCAGTACTTC.